The clone carrying this T cell receptor (beta chain) was seen at least ten times. Its antigen is unknown. Unique molecular identifiers were built into the TCRbeta library. TCRdb reprocessed the PCR reads with MiXCR, giving one entry per CDR3 protein. In the table there are approximately 300,000 distinct CDR3 sequences, 7.5% to 9% of which are singletons. This record belongs to a study of T-cell reconstitution after alpha-beta-depleted transplantation in children. Findings of the study overall: T cells produced anew were the main source of T-cell counts and diversity one year after transplant.

The clonotype was recovered from a female patient between 2 and 15 years old who had a stem cell transplant for Fanconi anemia, so the T cells may come from the graft donor. The sequencing used peripheral blood, collected 360 days after TCRalphabeta/CD19-depleted stem cell transplant.

The CDR3: CASSAVPVGPGGANEQFF. CDR3 nucleotides: TGTGCCAGCAGTGCTGTCCCAGTTGGTCCCGGGGGGGCCAATGAGCAGTTCTTC. The chain couples TRBV6-4 to TRBJ2-1, with 8 bases that match TRBD2. The germline gives CDR1 MRHNA, CDR2 SNTAGT. V lost 4 bases and J lost 6; bases outside the gene matches: 17. This CDR3 has 18 residues.